Listed below are T cell receptor beta chains from one sample, sequenced in a study of blood T cells in healthy people across ages. TCRdb reprocessed the 5' RACE reads via MiXCR and lists one record per CDR3 protein. The table records 1.6 million or so distinct CDR3 sequences, roughly 30% of them present only once. The sequenced sample consisted of blood. All receptors derive from a woman aged 25 to 39 in good health. The CDR3 runs from the conserved cysteine through the conserved F or W. D genes are given only for firm matches. Size values are once, few and many counts, or a class for expanded clones, and some rows have none.

clone_size	d_call	v_call	j_call	cdr3_nt	cdr3_aa
few	TRBD1	TRBV6-5	TRBJ1-5	TGTGCCACCGCGACAGGGCTCAATCAGCCCCAGCATTTT	CATATGLNQPQHF
few	.	TRBV4-2	TRBJ1-5	TGTGCCAGCAGCTCCCCCGACTCGGGCAATCAGCCCCAGCATTTT	CASSSPDSGNQPQHF
many	.	TRBV7-6	TRBJ2-7	TGTGCCAGCAGCTTAGTATCTGATGGAACCTACGAGCAGTACTTC	CASSLVSDGTYEQYF
.	TRBD1	TRBV28	TRBJ2-7	TGTACCAGCAGAAGACAGGGTTTGGCCTACGAGCAGTACTTC	CTSRRQGLAYEQYF
few	TRBD1	TRBV9	TRBJ2-1	TGTGCCAGCAGCGTCACCGGGACAGGGGATGAGCAGTTCTTC	CASSVTGTGDEQFF
few	TRBD1	TRBV3-1	TRBJ2-1	TGTGCCAGCAGCCAAGGGACAGGGGGTTTCGATGAGCAGTTCTTC	CASSQGTGGFDEQFF
.	TRBD1	TRBV29-1	TRBJ1-1	TGCAGCGCCGCGACAGGGGGGAGCACTGAAGCTTTCTTT	CSAATGGSTEAFF
.	TRBD1	TRBV20-1	TRBJ2-5	TGCAGTGCTAGAACGGACAGGGGAGTGCCTAGCCAAGAGACCCAGTACTTC	CSARTDRGVPSQETQYF
many	TRBD2	TRBV5-1	TRBJ2-1	TGCGCCAGCAGCAGCGGGAGCAGGGACGGGGAGCAGTTCTTC	CASSSGSRDGEQFF
few	TRBD2	TRBV3-1	TRBJ2-1	TGTGCCAGCAGCCAAGAGCGGGAGGTGACGCAGTTCTTC	CASSQEREVTQFF
many	.	TRBV4-2	TRBJ2-7	TGTGCCAGCAGCCAAGACGGTGGGAGACAGCAGTACTTC	CASSQDGGRQQYF
.	TRBD2	TRBV7-3	TRBJ2-3	TGTGCCAGCAGCCTTAGCGGGGGGTCCCCCCCAGATACGCAGTATTTT	CASSLSGGSPPDTQYF
.	.	TRBV7-6	TRBJ2-3	TGTGCCAGCAGCCCTAGTGTGGTGGGTACGCAGTATTTT	CASSPSVVGTQYF
few	TRBD2	TRBV7-6	TRBJ2-7	TGTGCCAGCAGCCCCGGGAGGTACCGATGCTCCTACGAGCAGTACTTC	CASSPGRYRCSYEQYF
many	.	TRBV28	TRBJ2-7	TGTGCCAGCAGTCGGGCGACCTACGAGCAGTACTTC	CASSRATYEQYF
few	.	TRBV6-5	TRBJ2-7	TGTGCCAGCAGCCGCGGCAGGGGCGCAGACGAGCAGTACTTC	CASSRGRGADEQYF
.	TRBD2	TRBV3-1	TRBJ2-5	TGTGCCAGCAGCCCCTACGGGGGGGCCGGTGAGACCCAGTACTTC	CASSPYGGAGETQYF
.	TRBD1	TRBV10-3	TRBJ2-7	TGTGCCAACCCCCCTAGGACAGGGGGTTACGAGCAGTACTTC	CANPPRTGGYEQYF
many	TRBD2	TRBV29-1	TRBJ2-1	TGCAGCGTTGAAGGCGGCCTAGCGGGGGGCCCTGACTACAATGAGCAGTTCTTC	CSVEGGLAGGPDYNEQFF
.	TRBD1	TRBV5-6	TRBJ1-2	TGTGCCAGCAGCTCTCTCGGGGACAGCCAAAACTATGGCTACACCTTC	CASSSLGDSQNYGYTF
.	TRBD2	TRBV20-1	TRBJ2-7	TGCAGTGCTAAACCCCTAGCGGGGGCCTACGAGCAGTACTTC	CSAKPLAGAYEQYF
few	.	TRBV20-1	TRBJ2-7	TGCAGTGCAACCTGGGACGGAAGCTACGAGCAGTACTTC	CSATWDGSYEQYF
.	TRBD1	TRBV4-1	TRBJ1-5	TGCGCCAGCAGCCAAGGACAGGGGGCGCGGAGCAATCAGCCCCAGCATTTT	CASSQGQGARSNQPQHF
.	.	TRBV5-1	TRBJ1-3	TGCGCCAGCAGCCGGGATTTCTCTGGAAACACCATATATTTT	CASSRDFSGNTIYF
.	TRBD1	TRBV29-1	TRBJ1-2	TGCAGCGGACAGGGGGCTCTTTCTGGCTACACCTTC	CSGQGALSGYTF
few	.	TRBV5-1	TRBJ2-5	TGCGCCAGCAGCCACCAGGGGAGCGGACAAGAGACCCAGTACTTC	CASSHQGSGQETQYF
few	.	TRBV3-1	TRBJ1-4	TGTGCCAGTAGGAATACAGGGAACGAAAAACTGTTTTTT	CASRNTGNEKLFF
.	TRBD1	TRBV7-9	TRBJ2-1	TGTGCCAGCAGCTCGGACAGGGTTCCCCACAATGAGCAGTTCTTC	CASSSDRVPHNEQFF
few	.	TRBV27	TRBJ2-5	TGTGCCAGCAGTCAAGCGGAGTACCAAGAGACCCAGTACTTC	CASSQAEYQETQYF
few	TRBD2	TRBV6-1	TRBJ2-6	TGTGCCACCCTAGCGGCTGGGGCCAACGTCCTGACTTTC	CATLAAGANVLTF
.	TRBD1	TRBV7-2	TRBJ2-7	TGTGCCAGCAGAGGGGACAGGGGGCCTCACGAGCAGTACTTC	CASRGDRGPHEQYF
few	TRBD1	TRBV20-1	TRBJ2-7	TGCAGTGCTAGAGATCTCTACGCAGGGGGAACCTACGAGCAGTACTTC	CSARDLYAGGTYEQYF
many	.	TRBV15	TRBJ2-3	TGTGCCACCAGCAGAGAGGGCTACGGCGAAGAGGGCGATACGCAGTATTTT	CATSREGYGEEGDTQYF
.	TRBD2	TRBV2	TRBJ2-5	TGTGCCACATTAGCGGGCGAGACGAAAGAGACCCAGTACTTC	CATLAGETKETQYF
many	.	TRBV10-1	TRBJ2-3	TGCGCCAGCAGTGAGAAAACAGATACGCAGTATTTT	CASSEKTDTQYF
once	.	TRBV30	TRBJ1-3	TGTGCCTGGAGTGCAGGGGACGTTGGAAACACCATATATTTT	CAWSAGDVGNTIYF
.	TRBD2	TRBV3-1	TRBJ2-1	TGTGCCAGCAGCTCATCCCGGGGACTAGGGTATAAAAATGAGCAGTTCTTC	CASSSSRGLGYKNEQFF
.	TRBD2	TRBV20-1	TRBJ2-7	TGCAGTGCTAGAGATGGCGGGGGGGCCTACGAGCAGTACTTC	CSARDGGGAYEQYF
.	.	TRBV6-1	TRBJ2-3	TGTGCCAGCAGTGATGGAAGACGGGGGGCGAGTCGCACAGATACGCAGTATTTT	CASSDGRRGASRTDTQYF
.	.	TRBV6-6	TRBJ2-1	TGTGCCGGCAGTTACCAGGGGGGAGAGACCCAGTTCTTC	CAGSYQGGETQFF
.	TRBD1	TRBV20-1	TRBJ2-1	TGCAGTGCCACAACCGGGACAGGGACAGGGAAGGGGCAGTTCTTC	CSATTGTGTGKGQFF
.	TRBD2	TRBV7-2	TRBJ2-5	TGTGCCAGCAGCCCCCTTGGGGGGGGGATTGGGGAGACCCAGTACTTC	CASSPLGGGIGETQYF
.	.	TRBV5-1	TRBJ2-7	TGCGCCAGCAGTCATCATACCCTAGATGTCGCGCAGTACTTC	CASSHHTLDVAQYF
few	.	TRBV7-8	TRBJ2-7	TGTGCCAGCAGCTTTTCCTACCTATACTACGAGCAGTACTTC	CASSFSYLYYEQYF
few	TRBD2	TRBV2	TRBJ2-3	TGTGCCAGACAGAGGGGGACTAGCAAAGATACGCAGTATTTT	CARQRGTSKDTQYF